The clone carrying this T cell receptor beta chain appeared many times. Antigen unknown. This specimen belongs to a study of human T cells and chemical hapten exposure. Background on the study: During the approximately 23-week study period, patients had diphenylcyclopropenone applied to the scalp every week. General study points: The study found expanded TCRs formed significantly more large CDR3 similarity clusters than controls. Correlating positively with patch test score were the PT1 expanded TCR counts.

Time point reported: patch test 1, 2 weeks after DPC sensitization. Treatment of the sample: therapeutic diphenylcyclopropenone sensitization with weekly scalp DPC. Blood draws came first, before each patch test. TCRdb itself ran the RACE reads through MiXCR, one entry per CDR3 protein. The sample has around 110,000 distinct CDR3 sequences, about an eighth seen once. Germline CDR1 is SGHRS and CDR2 is YFSETQ. This CDR3 contains 13 residues. The V and J ends lost 2 bases and 4 bases respectively, with 6 bases between them. The source was whole blood, collected in connection with sensitization to the hapten diphenylcyclopropenone (DPC). The V gene is TRBV5-1, the J gene TRBJ2-2; D could derive from TRBD1 or TRBD2 (5 bases each). The source of this sequence is a woman aged 45-65 years with alopecia areata. Some clones in this sample may be carry-over from other donors' samples. The CDR3 DNA is TGCGCCAGCAGCTTTGGGACCACCGGGGAGCTGTTTTTT. Residues: CASSFGTTGELFF.